What follows is one T cell receptor beta chain and its context. The antigen remains unidentified. Specified treatment: roughly ten-day PBMC culture with coronavirus spike peptide pools or control peptides (ViraFEST assay). Sequenced with the Oncomine TCR Beta short-read assay was DNA taken from cultured CD4+ T cells. Using its own MiXCR run on the PCR reads, TCRdb lists one record per CDR3 protein. The sample includes about 14,000 distinct CDR3 sequences, more than 55% of them seen just once. The sample comes from a study of vaccination and CD4 T cells after COVID-19. Across the study: The convalescent group had six males, four females, seven Caucasians, two Asians, one multiracial.

This sequence was found in a human donor who had recovered from COVID-19. Sequenced sample: CD4+ T cells from blood, cultured in vitro.

CDR3 residues: CASSIGRDTEAFF. The DNA of the CDR3 is TGTGCCAGTAGTATCGGACGGGACACTGAAGCTTTCTTT. The chain recombines TRBV19 with TRBJ1-1; D ambiguous. Per germline, CDR1 LNHDA and CDR2 SQIVND (reference sequence). The CDR3 contains 13 residues. Trimming removed 3 bases from V and 3 bases from J, with 8 bases in between.